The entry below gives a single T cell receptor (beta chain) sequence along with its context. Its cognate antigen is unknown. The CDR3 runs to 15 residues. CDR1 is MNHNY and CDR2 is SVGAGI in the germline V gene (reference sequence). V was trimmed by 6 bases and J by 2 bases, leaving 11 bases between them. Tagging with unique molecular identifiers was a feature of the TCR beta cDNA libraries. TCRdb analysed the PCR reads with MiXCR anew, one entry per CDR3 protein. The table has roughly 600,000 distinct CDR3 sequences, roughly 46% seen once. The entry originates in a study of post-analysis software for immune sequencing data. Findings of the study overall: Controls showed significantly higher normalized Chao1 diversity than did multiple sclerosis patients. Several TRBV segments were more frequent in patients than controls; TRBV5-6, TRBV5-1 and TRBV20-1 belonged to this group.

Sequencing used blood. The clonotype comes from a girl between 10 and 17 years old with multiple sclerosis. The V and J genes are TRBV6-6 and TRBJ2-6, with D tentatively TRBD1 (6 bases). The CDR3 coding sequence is TGTGCCAGCAGACTATCAGGGGCTGGGGCCAACGTCCTGACTTTC. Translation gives CASRLSGAGANVLTF.